The 27 T cell receptor beta chains below were found in one sample sequenced in a study of blood T cell repertoires in COVID-19 (dated by TCRdb to the early 2020s). Libraries were prepared through the immunoSEQ multiplex PCR assay. TCRdb provides this immuneACCESS table in a form limited to in-frame rearrangements. Some clones are lacking; in checked studies, under half of them reflect an unresolved V gene, and why the rest are absent is not known. The sample contains fewer than 250,000 clones, over 80% of them found a single time. Together, the top ten hold 7.8% of the sample. Sequencing was done on a sample of peripheral blood. These TCRs come from a woman aged 55-70 years with COVID-19, enrolled during active disease.

This rearrangement joins TRBV25-1 to TRBJ1-2; D is uncertain. Germline assignment: CDR1 MGHDK and CDR2 SYGVNS. Trimming stripped 3 bases from V and 8 bases from J, with 16 bases between. The CDR3 length is 14 residues. CDR3 in DNA: TGTGCCAGCAGTGACTACTCGGGGATGGGAGGCTACACCTTC. It specifies CASSDYSGMGGYTF.

This rearrangement joins TRBV18 to TRBJ1-5; D is undetermined. V lost 6 bases, J lost 0 bases, and 6 bases lay in between. The CDR3 is 13 residues long. The germline V gene has CDR1 KGHSH and CDR2 LQKENI. The DNA for the CDR3 is TGTGCCAGCTCGGGCAATAGCAATCAGCCCCAGCATTTT. Protein: CASSGNSNQPQHF.

J is TRBJ2-1 and V is TRBV3-1 (or the pseudogene TRBV3-2), with 10 bases aligning to TRBD2. Germline V CDR1 and CDR2: LGHDT, YNNKEL (reference sequence). Trimming cost V 1 base and J 10 bases; bases outside gene matches: 10. The CDR3 runs 16 residues. The CDR3 protein is CASSQGGLAGVTEQFF. Here the CDR3 DNA reads TGTGCCAGCAGCCAAGGTGGCCTAGCGGGGGTAACAGAGCAGTTCTTC.

This chain joins TRBV6-5 and TRBJ1-5; D may be TRBD1 (6 bases). This CDR3 is built from 15 residues. Germline V gene sequence: CDR1 MNHEY, CDR2 SVGAGI. V lost 8 bases, J lost 7 bases, and 21 bases lay in between. CDR3 nucleotide sequence: TGTGCCAGCCAAGGACAGTCAGGGTCGGGACAGCCCCAGCATTTT. Amino acids: CASQGQSGSGQPQHF.

The V gene is TRBV15, the J gene TRBJ2-3, with 7 positions matching TRBD2. CDR3 length: 20 amino acids. The germline V gene encodes CDR1 LNHNV and CDR2 YYDKDF (reference sequence). Trimming took 0 bases from V and 2 from J; bases not matched to a gene: 17. The CDR3 reads CATSRDYTPKFGGNTDTQYF. DNA of the CDR3: TGTGCCACCAGCAGAGATTATACCCCAAAGTTCGGGGGGAACACAGATACGCAGTATTTT.

This clone was seen a single time. The rearrangement uses TRBV24-1 and TRBJ2-3; 7 bases agree with TRBD2. This CDR3 comprises 16 residues. Germline V gives CDR1 KGHDR, CDR2 SFDVKD. V trimming: 2 bases; J trimming: 4 bases; junction bases outside the gene matches: 8. CDR3 DNA: TGTGCCACCAGTGATTCCGGGCGGGAGCCCCCAGATACGCAGTATTTT. Protein sequence: CATSDSGREPPDTQYF.

This clone was counted a few times. This rearrangement joins TRBV18 to TRBJ1-4; 7 bases are shared with TRBD1. This CDR3 is 14 amino acids long. V lost 4 bases, J lost 2 bases, and 1 base stayed unmatched. Germline CDR1 reads KGHSH; CDR2 reads LQKENI. The CDR3 here is CASSQGATNEKLFF. CDR3 nucleotides: TGTGCCAGCTCACAGGGGGCGACTAATGAAAAACTGTTTTTT.

This sequence joins TRBV19 and TRBJ1-2, with 9 bases identical to TRBD1. After removal of 10 bases from V and 4 bases from J, the junction contained 13 bases not matched to a gene. CDR1 and CDR2 from the germline V gene are LNHDA and SQIVND (reference sequence). The CDR3 runs 15 residues. The CDR3 spells CATSRVGTGFYGYTF. In DNA, the CDR3 is TGTGCCACCTCCCGGGTGGGGACAGGGTTCTATGGCTACACCTTC.

This clone was found once. V usage is TRBV9 and J usage is TRBJ2-2; 9 bases are a match to TRBD2. Germline CDR1 SGDLS, CDR2 YYNGEE. The CDR3 loop spans 15 amino acids. V lost 0 bases to trimming and J lost 7 bases; unmatched junction nucleotides: 4. CDR3 nucleotides: TGTGCCAGCAGCGTAGGTCCTAGCGGGAACGGGGAGCTGTTTTTT. Residues: CASSVGPSGNGELFF.

The CDR3 here is CAISENQGSNQPQHF. DNA for the CDR3: TGTGCCATCAGTGAGAATCAGGGGAGCAATCAGCCCCAGCATTTT. V usage is TRBV10-3 and J usage is TRBJ1-5; possibly TRBD1 for D (6 bases). Trimming pared 2 bases from V and 1 base from J, leaving 9 bases between. CDR1 and CDR2 from the germline V gene are ENHRY and SYGVKD. The CDR3 contains 15 residues.

The V and J genes are TRBV7-9 and TRBJ2-7; a weak D match, TRBD1 (6 bases). The V and J ends lost 4 bases and 4 bases respectively, with 17 bases between them. Per the germline V gene, CDR1 is SEHNR and CDR2 is FQNEAQ (reference sequence). The CDR3 loop spans 15 amino acids. CDR3 sequence (DNA): TGTGCCAGCAGCTCGACCCTACAGGGTGGGTACGAGCAGTACTTC. It specifies CASSSTLQGGYEQYF.

The V and J genes are TRBV30 and TRBJ1-2; tentative D call: TRBD1 (5 bases). The CDR3 extends over 13 amino acids. Trimming left V 0 bases short and J 8 bases short, with 13 bases between. In germline, CDR1 is GTSNPN, CDR2 SVGIG (reference sequence). In DNA, the CDR3 is TGTGCCTGGAGTGTACAGTTAGGGGAAGGCTACACCTTC. This codes for CAWSVQLGEGYTF.

The rearrangement joins TRBV5-1 to TRBJ2-7, with D perhaps TRBD1 (6 bases). The CDR3 extends over 14 amino acids. V was shortened by 4 bases and J by 0 bases, with 11 bases between the two germline ends. In germline, CDR1 is SGHRS, CDR2 YFSETQ. CDR3 sequence reads: CASSGTGSSYEQYF. In DNA form, the CDR3 reads TGCGCCAGCAGCGGCACAGGGTCCTCCTACGAGCAGTACTTC.

This clone showed up just a few times. The chain has TRBV29-1 and TRBJ2-1; TRBD2 matches 8 bases. The V gene end was trimmed by 6 bases and the J gene end by 10 bases; junction bases not matched to a gene: 11. Germline V gives CDR1 SQVTM, CDR2 ANQGSEA. The CDR3 is 13 residues long. For the CDR3, the DNA is TGCAGCGTAAGCGGGAGTTTCGGTCAGGAGCAGTTCTTC. Translating it yields CSVSGSFGQEQFF.

V usage is TRBV18 and J usage is TRBJ2-3; 12 nucleotides line up with TRBD2. Germline V gene lookup returns CDR1 KGHSH and CDR2 LQKENI. With V trimmed by 3 bases and J by 1 base, 2 bases remained unmatched. This CDR3 has 16 residues. CDR3: CASSPRTSGGTDTQYF. CDR3 nucleotide sequence: TGTGCCAGCTCACCGCGGACTAGCGGGGGCACAGATACGCAGTATTTT.

This clone was observed a handful of times. The rearrangement uses TRBV5-6 and TRBJ2-2; 9 bases map to TRBD2. Losses at the gene ends were 3 bases for V and 6 bases for J; bases not matched to a gene: 6. Germline CDR1 is SGHDT and CDR2 is YYEEEE. This CDR3 comprises 15 residues. The chain's CDR3 is CASSSLRLAAGELFF. In DNA, the CDR3 is TGTGCCAGCAGCTCCTTACGACTAGCGGCCGGGGAGCTGTTTTTT. Looking up the rest from reference TRBV5-6 and TRBJ2-2 gives the full variable domain: DAGVTQSPTHLIKTRGQQVTLRCSPKSGHDTVSWYQQALGQGPQFIFQYYEEEERQRGNFPDRFSGHQFPNYSSELNVNALLLGDSALYLCASSSLRLAAGELFFGEGSRLTVL.

The V and J genes are TRBV7-2 and TRBJ1-6; D remains unclear. The CDR3 contains 14 residues. Trimming pared 5 bases from V and 7 bases from J, leaving 12 bases between. Germline V lookup: CDR1 SGHTA, CDR2 FQGNSA. The CDR3, as DNA: TGTGCCAGCAGCGAGGGTCCGGGGAATTCACCCCTCCACTTT. Translating it yields CASSEGPGNSPLHF.

The chain links TRBV27 to TRBJ2-2, with TRBD2 as a possible D gene (6 bases). Trimming removed 4 bases at V and 0 bases at J, with 18 bases between. The CDR3 extends over 18 amino acids. In germline, CDR1 is MNHEY, CDR2 SMNVEV (reference sequence). In DNA, the CDR3 is TGTGCCAGCAGTTCCCTCTGGGGGGAGCGGACGAACACCGGGGAGCTGTTTTTT. It yields the protein CASSSLWGERTNTGELFF.

This chain links TRBV19 with TRBJ2-5, with D possibly being TRBD1 (6 bases). The CDR3 loop spans 14 amino acids. Trimming removed 4 bases at V and 5 bases at J, with 14 bases between. In germline, CDR1 is LNHDA, CDR2 SQIVND (reference sequence). CDR3 in amino acids: CASSTRQVEETQYF. CDR3 DNA: TGTGCCAGTAGTACCCGACAGGTTGAGGAGACCCAGTACTTC.

This clone has only one observation. V usage is TRBV19 and J usage is TRBJ2-1; 9 positions agree with TRBD2. V shed 2 bases and J 10 bases; nucleotides not matched to a gene: 3. Germline V gives CDR1 LNHDA, CDR2 SQIVND (reference sequence). This CDR3 has 13 residues. CDR3 residues: CASSISREGEQFF. In DNA form, the CDR3 reads TGTGCCAGTAGTATATCGCGGGAGGGCGAGCAGTTCTTC.

This chain links TRBV7-8 with TRBJ2-5; 10 positions match TRBD2. Trimming removed 5 bases from V and 2 bases from J; junction bases left unmatched: 5. Germline loops: CDR1 SGHVS, CDR2 FQNEAQ. The CDR3 has 15 amino acids. The CDR3 nucleotides are TGTGCCAGCAGCGCCGGACTAGCGGCACAAGAGACCCAGTACTTC. Protein product: CASSAGLAAQETQYF. The full variable domain, in which reference TRBV7-8 and TRBJ2-5 provide the parts outside the CDR3, is GAGVSQSPRYKVAKRGQDVALRCDPISGHVSLFWYQQALGQGPEFLTYFQNEAQLDKSGLPSDRFFAERPEGSVSTLKIQRTQQEDSAVYLCASSAGLAAQETQYFGPGTRLLVL.

The V gene is TRBV9, the J gene TRBJ1-1, with D unclear. V lost 2 bases and J lost 5, with 10 bases in between. The CDR3 contains 13 residues. Germline V gene data show CDR1 as SGDLS and CDR2 as YYNGEE. CDR3 sequence: CASSVDLETEAFF. CDR3 sequence (DNA): TGTGCCAGCAGCGTCGATTTGGAGACTGAAGCTTTCTTT.

This rearrangement joins TRBV6-6 to TRBJ2-7, with D perhaps matching TRBD2 (5 bases). Trimming removed 7 bases from V and 2 bases from J, with 12 bases in between. The CDR3 totals 13 residues. Germline CDR1 and CDR2: MNHNY and SVGAGI (reference sequence). The CDR3 bases are TGTGCCAGCAACCCCGGGAAAGCCTACGAGCAGTACGTC. It yields the protein CASNPGKAYEQYV.

This clone was seen a single time. The V and J genes are TRBV5-4 and TRBJ1-1, with D uncertain. The CDR3 is 11 amino acids. The V gene lost 3 bases and the J gene lost 5 bases, with 5 bases spanning the gap. Germline loops: CDR1 SGHNT, CDR2 YYREEE (reference sequence). Here the CDR3 DNA reads TGTGCCAGCAGCTGGGAGACTGAAGCTTTCTTT. It specifies CASSWETEAFF.

The J gene is TRBJ2-5, the V gene TRBV19, with 11 positions matching TRBD2. Germline V gene lookup returns CDR1 LNHDA and CDR2 SQIVND (reference sequence). V was clipped by 8 bases and J by 4 bases; unmatched bases: 9. This CDR3 contains 15 residues. The CDR3 here is CASGLAGGPTETQYF. Written as DNA, the CDR3 is TGTGCCAGTGGTTTAGCGGGGGGGCCTACAGAGACCCAGTACTTC.

This clone was observed at least ten times. The V gene is TRBV7-2, the J gene TRBJ2-2; D is uncertain. The CDR3 is made up of 15 amino acids. Germline CDR1 reads SGHTA; CDR2 reads FQGNSA. The V end was cut by 3 bases, the J end by 4 bases, with 12 bases between. DNA of the CDR3: TGTGCCAGCAGCTTGGAACAGCTTCCCACCGGGGAGCTGTTTTTT. This sequence encodes CASSLEQLPTGELFF.

This chain joins TRBV18 and TRBJ2-5, with D perhaps TRBD1 (6 bases). The germline V gene encodes CDR1 KGHSH and CDR2 LQKENI. V was clipped by 3 bases and J by 1 base, with 15 bases between them. The CDR3 is 16 residues long. The CDR3 DNA follows: TGTGCCAGCTCACCGGGGGCTAGGAGCGGCCAAGAGACCCAGTACTTC. Translated, it gives CASSPGARSGQETQYF.